The 20 T cell receptor beta chains presented below share a single source sample, sequenced in a study of T cells of healthy individuals. TCRdb reprocessed the 5' RACE reads via MiXCR and lists one record per CDR3 protein. Of 100,000 or so distinct CDR3 sequences listed, approximately 18% are singletons. Every receptor here comes from a human donor in good health.

This clonotype was detected ten times or more. The chain recombines TRBV28 with TRBJ1-5, with a possible D match to TRBD1 (6 bases). The germline V and J ends were trimmed by 3 bases and 7 bases, with 16 bases remaining between them. Germline CDR1 MDHEN, CDR2 SYDVKM. The CDR3 runs 15 residues. The CDR3 DNA reads TGTGCCAGCAGTTTTCTCCCGGGGGGCGAGCAGCCCCAGCATTTT. Residues: CASSFLPGGEQPQHF.

This clonotype was counted ten times or more. The rearrangement links TRBV3-1 to TRBJ2-7; D may be TRBD2 (5 bases). V was pared by 0 bases and J by 3 bases, with 9 bases between. The CDR3 contains 14 residues. From germline, CDR1 is LGHDT and CDR2 YNNKEL (reference sequence). CDR3 nucleotides: TGTGCCAGCAGCCAAGAAGGGAGCGACTACGAGCAGTACTTC. It codes for CASSQEGSDYEQYF.

In its sample, this clonotype was seen a few times. This chain connects TRBV7-6 to TRBJ2-5; D is perhaps TRBD1 or TRBD2 (5 bases each). The germline CDR1 and CDR2 sequences are SGHVS and FNYEAQ. The CDR3 consists of 13 residues. Between the trimmed V and J ends, which lost 8 bases and 5 bases, there was a span of 15 bases. This chain's CDR3 is CASQGSGRETQYF. The CDR3 DNA reads as TGTGCCAGCCAAGGATCGGGGCGGGAGACCCAGTACTTC. Filled out from reference TRBV7-6 and TRBJ2-5, the complete variable domain reads GAGVSQSPRYKVTKRGQDVALRCDPISGHVSLYWYRQALGQGPEFLTYFNYEAQQDKSGLPNDRFSAERPEGSISTLTIQRTEQRDSAMYRCASQGSGRETQYFGPGTRLLVL.

The genes are TRBV4-1 and TRBJ1-5; 7 bases agree with TRBD1. Per germline, CDR1 MGHRA and CDR2 YSYEKL. CDR3 length equals 17 residues. Trimming removed 3 bases from V and 4 bases from J; junction bases left unmatched: 12. The CDR3 loop reads CASSQEAGTARNQPQHF. In nucleotides, the CDR3 is TGCGCCAGCAGCCAGGAGGCAGGGACAGCTAGGAATCAGCCCCAGCATTTT.

This clonotype was detected a few times. The genes are TRBV5-1 and TRBJ2-5; D is undetermined. The CDR3 runs to 13 residues. Germline lookup yields CDR1 SGHRS and CDR2 YFSETQ. V was pared by 2 bases and J by 1 base, with 6 bases between. CDR3 coding DNA: TGCGCCAGCAGCTTCCAGATCCAAGAGACCCAGTACTTC. Encoded protein: CASSFQIQETQYF. Complete variable domain (other parts from reference TRBV5-1 and TRBJ2-5): KAGVTQTPRYLIKTRGQQVTLSCSPISGHRSVSWYQQTPGQGLQFLFEYFSETQRNKGNFPGRFSGRQFSNSRSEMNVSTLELGDSALYLCASSFQIQETQYFGPGTRLLVL.

This clonotype was detected a few times. The V call is TRBV24-1, the J call TRBJ2-3; TRBD2 matches at 8 bases. The V gene end was trimmed by 3 bases and the J gene end by 5 bases; junction bases not matched to a gene: 6. CDR3 length equals 15 residues. The germline gives CDR1 KGHDR, CDR2 SFDVKD. CDR3 region: CATSDPGGPGDTQYF. The CDR3 nucleotides read TGTGCCACCAGTGATCCGGGAGGGCCCGGAGATACGCAGTATTTT.

This clonotype was seen a few times. This chain connects TRBV7-9 to TRBJ2-5; possible D gene TRBD2, 7 bases. The CDR3 contains 16 residues. Trimming removed 5 bases at V and 3 bases at J, with 19 bases between. In germline, CDR1 is SEHNR, CDR2 FQNEAQ (reference sequence). The CDR3 coding sequence is TGTGCCAGCAGCCCCCGGGAAGAGGGGGGGAAAGAGACCCAGTACTTC. Amino acid sequence: CASSPREEGGKETQYF.

The chain uses TRBV20-1 and TRBJ1-5; 10 bases agree with TRBD1. The V segment lost 5 bases and the J segment 10 bases; nucleotides outside the gene matches: 14. CDR1 and CDR2 from the germline V gene are DFQATT and SNEGSKA (reference sequence). The CDR3 sequence is 15 residues long. The CDR3 DNA is TGCAGTGCTCGCCGGGACAGGGGCTCCTGGAGTCCCCAGCATTTT. Protein: CSARRDRGSWSPQHF.

This chain joins TRBV4-1 and TRBJ2-4; D is ambiguous. The V and J ends lost 4 bases and 8 bases respectively, with 9 bases between them. Germline CDR1 reads MGHRA; CDR2 reads YSYEKL. This CDR3 contains 12 residues. This CDR3 is CASSPVGDIQYF. CDR3 nucleotides: TGCGCCAGCAGCCCAGTTGGGGACATTCAGTACTTC.

This clonotype was picked up a small number of times. The rearrangement uses TRBV6-2 or TRBV6-3 and TRBJ1-6; D may be TRBD1 (5 bases). Per the germline V gene, CDR1 is MNHEY and CDR2 is SVGEGT. The CDR3 is 13 residues long. Trimming removed 4 bases at V and 7 bases at J, with 8 bases between. The CDR3 spells CASSLWTNSPLHF. CDR3 in DNA: TGTGCCAGCAGTTTATGGACAAATTCACCCCTCCACTTT.

In its sample, this clonotype was seen a few times. This chain uses TRBV19 with TRBJ2-7; the match to TRBD1 covers 9 bases. V trimming: 6 bases; J trimming: 2 bases; junction bases outside the gene matches: 5. Germline V gene data show CDR1 as LNHDA and CDR2 as SQIVND (reference sequence). The CDR3 totals 14 residues. In DNA form, the CDR3 reads TGTGCCAGTAGCATGACAGGGGGTACCTACGAGCAGTACTTC. It codes for CASSMTGGTYEQYF.

The V call is TRBV6-5, the J call TRBJ1-6; 7 bases line up with TRBD1. The J segment lost 9 bases and the V segment lost 4 bases, leaving 12 bases of the junction unmatched. The CDR3 is 16 residues long. Germline CDR1 and CDR2: MNHEY and SVGAGI. CDR3 sequence: CASSSHRDSGSSPLHF. CDR3 bases: TGTGCCAGCAGTTCCCACCGGGACAGCGGGTCTTCACCCCTCCACTTT.

This clonotype was counted only a few times. V gene TRBV5-1 combines with J gene TRBJ2-2; the D is unclear. The germline gives CDR1 SGHRS, CDR2 YFSETQ. Trimming left V 3 bases short and J 6 bases short, with 12 bases between. This CDR3 comprises 14 residues. CDR3 in amino acids: CASSSLTNPGELFF. The CDR3 DNA sequence: TGCGCCAGCAGCTCCCTTACCAATCCCGGGGAGCTGTTTTTT.

The rearrangement uses TRBV27 and TRBJ1-1; 11 bases match TRBD1. The CDR3 covers 14 residues. Germline lookup yields CDR1 MNHEY and CDR2 SMNVEV (reference sequence). V shed 5 bases and J 8 bases; nucleotides not matched to a gene: 7. The CDR3 region has the DNA TGTGCCAGCAGTCCGCGGACAGGGGGCGCAGAAGCTTTCTTT. Amino acid sequence: CASSPRTGGAEAFF.

This clonotype showed up many times. The chain recombines TRBV16 with TRBJ1-2; D is uncertain. The V end lost 0 bases, the J end lost 7 bases, and 15 bases lay between the germline ends. Germline lookup yields CDR1 KGHSY and CDR2 FQNENV. The CDR3 extends over 15 amino acids. The CDR3 sequence: CASSQSSRQMGGYTF. CDR3 in DNA: TGTGCCAGCAGCCAATCGTCTCGACAAATGGGTGGCTACACCTTC.

The chain joins TRBV5-1 to TRBJ2-2; TRBD2 agrees at 9 bases. The trim removed 0 bases at V and 11 bases at J, leaving 5 bases unmatched. Germline loops: CDR1 SGHRS, CDR2 YFSETQ. CDR3 length equals 14 residues. As DNA, the CDR3 is TGCGCCAGCAGCTTGGTAGCGGGAGTGAGTGAGCTGTTTTTT. It specifies CASSLVAGVSELFF.

This clonotype came up a few times. V is TRBV6-2 or TRBV6-3 and J is TRBJ2-5; D gene unclear. The CDR3 totals 13 residues. Trimming stripped 4 bases from V and 3 bases from J, with 9 bases between. The germline V gene has CDR1 MNHEY and CDR2 SVGEGT. As DNA, the CDR3 is TGTGCCAGCAGTTGGACCCCAGAAGAGACCCAGTACTTC. Translating it yields CASSWTPEETQYF.

In regard to this clonotype: The junction shows a germline mismatch at one end, possibly a read error. The V gene is TRBV5-1, the J gene TRBJ2-7, with 7 bases that match TRBD1. The CDR3 has 13 amino acids. CDR1 and CDR2 (germline): SGHRS, YFSETQ. The CDR3 spells CVSSLTGSGEQYF. As DNA, the CDR3 is TGCGTCAGCAGTTTGACAGGGTCGGGAGAGCAGTACTTC.

This clonotype turned up a few times. The chain combines TRBV7-2 with TRBJ2-5; D is ambiguous. Germline CDR1 reads SGHTA; CDR2 reads FQGNSA. The CDR3 has 12 residues. Trimming removed 1 base from V and 5 bases from J, with 5 bases in between. The CDR3 loop is CASSLESETQYF. Written as DNA, the CDR3 is TGTGCCAGCAGCTTAGAGTCTGAGACCCAGTACTTC. Filled out from reference TRBV7-2 and TRBJ2-5, the complete variable domain reads GAGVSQSPSNKVTEKGKDVELRCDPISGHTALYWYRQSLGQGLEFLIYFQGNSAPDKSGLPSDRFSAERTGGSVSTLTIQRTQQEDSAVYLCASSLESETQYFGPGTRLLVL.

For this clonotype: This clone may be a read error of a much larger clone one base away. The chain joins TRBV12-3 or TRBV12-4 to TRBJ2-7; TRBD2 is a possible D gene (5 bases). The CDR3 extends over 16 amino acids. The V gene lost 3 bases and the J gene lost 2 bases, with 17 bases spanning the gap. The DNA of the CDR3 is TGTGCCAGCAGTTTCAACGCGGAATCGAGGGCCTACGAGCAGTACTTC. It encodes CASSFNAESRAYEQYF.